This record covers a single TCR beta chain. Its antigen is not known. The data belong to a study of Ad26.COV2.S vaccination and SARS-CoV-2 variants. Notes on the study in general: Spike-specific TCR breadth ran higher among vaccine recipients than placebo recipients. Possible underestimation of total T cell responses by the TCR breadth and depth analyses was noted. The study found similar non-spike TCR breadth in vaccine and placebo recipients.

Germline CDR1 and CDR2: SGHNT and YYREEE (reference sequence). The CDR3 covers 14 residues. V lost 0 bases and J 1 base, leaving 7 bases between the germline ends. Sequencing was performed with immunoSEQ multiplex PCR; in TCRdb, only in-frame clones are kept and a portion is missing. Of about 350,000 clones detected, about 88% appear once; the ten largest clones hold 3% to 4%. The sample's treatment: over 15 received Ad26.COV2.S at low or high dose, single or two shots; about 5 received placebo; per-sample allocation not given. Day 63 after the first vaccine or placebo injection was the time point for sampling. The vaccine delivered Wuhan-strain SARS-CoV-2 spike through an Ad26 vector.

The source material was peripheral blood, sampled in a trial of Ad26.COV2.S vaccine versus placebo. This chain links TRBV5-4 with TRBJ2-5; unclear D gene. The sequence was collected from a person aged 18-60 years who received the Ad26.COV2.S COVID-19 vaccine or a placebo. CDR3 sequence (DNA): TGTGCCAGCAGCTTGGCAGGAGTCCAAGAGACCCAGTACTTC. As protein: CASSLAGVQETQYF.